This TCR beta chain is from a study of neurological immune-mediated disorders. This clonotype is medium-sized in the sample. 5'RACE employing 10-nucleotide random UMIs yielded the cDNA. TCRdb processed the 5' RACE reads anew with MiXCR; each CDR3 protein has one entry. Among about 62,000 distinct CDR3 sequences listed, 3% to 4% were seen once. Per the germline V gene, CDR1 is SGHRS and CDR2 is YFSETQ. CDR3 length: 14 residues. Trimming removed 0 bases at V and 1 base at J, with 6 bases between. The specimen was PBMCs. The V gene is TRBV5-1, the J gene TRBJ2-3; D gene uncertain. This sequence was found in a woman in her fifties or sixties with multiple sclerosis. The CDR3 here is CASSLGSGTDTQYF. CDR3 DNA sequence: TGCGCCAGCAGCTTGGGGTCTGGCACAGATACGCAGTATTTT.